The present entry profiles one T cell receptor beta chain with its context. Its antigen is unidentified. A much larger clone is a single base away; this may be a read error. This CDR3 is 19 amino acids long. Per the germline V gene, CDR1 is MNHEY and CDR2 is SVGAGI. The V and J ends lost 2 bases and 4 bases respectively, with 26 bases between them. The template was RNA from unsorted bulk tissue. Between August and November 2014, newly diagnosed, chemotherapy-naive lung cancer patients underwent thoracic surgery in China. This entry belongs to a study of tumor and adjacent non-tumor tissue in lung cancer. A modified ARM-PCR protocol with three rounds of nested PCR amplified TCRbeta. TCRdb re-called the multiplex PCR reads with MiXCR, one entry per CDR3 protein. The table has about 200,000 distinct CDR3 sequences, around 70% seen once. Study conclusions and caveats: Normal lung showed higher cumulative top 100 clone frequency than tumor. Compared with tumor, normal lung showed significantly lower TCR diversity.

The clonotype originates from a man in his sixties with non-small cell lung cancer. This chain uses TRBV6-5 with TRBJ1-2, with TRBD1 as a possible D gene (6 bases). The sequenced sample was lung tumor tissue. CDR3 DNA: TGTGCCAGCAGTTACCTATCGGGACGTCGTCGGGGACACAGCTATGGCTACACCTTC. Its protein product is CASSYLSGRRRGHSYGYTF.